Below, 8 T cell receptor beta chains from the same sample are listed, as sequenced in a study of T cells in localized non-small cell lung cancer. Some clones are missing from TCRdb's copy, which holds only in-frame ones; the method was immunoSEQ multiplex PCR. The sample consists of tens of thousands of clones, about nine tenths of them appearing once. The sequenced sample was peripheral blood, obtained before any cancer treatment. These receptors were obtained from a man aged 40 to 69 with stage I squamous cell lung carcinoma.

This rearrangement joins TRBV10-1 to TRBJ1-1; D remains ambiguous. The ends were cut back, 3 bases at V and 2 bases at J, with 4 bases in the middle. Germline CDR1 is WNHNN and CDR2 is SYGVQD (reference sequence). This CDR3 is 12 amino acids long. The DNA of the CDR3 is TGCGCCAGCAGTGAAAGTAACACTGAAGCTTTCTTT. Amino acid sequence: CASSESNTEAFF.

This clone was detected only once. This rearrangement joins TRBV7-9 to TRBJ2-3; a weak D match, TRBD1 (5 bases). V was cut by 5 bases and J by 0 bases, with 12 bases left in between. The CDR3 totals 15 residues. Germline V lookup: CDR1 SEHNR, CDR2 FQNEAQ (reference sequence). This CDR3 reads CASSLRQPSTDTQYF. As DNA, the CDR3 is TGTGCCAGCAGCCTACGACAGCCTAGCACAGATACGCAGTATTTT.

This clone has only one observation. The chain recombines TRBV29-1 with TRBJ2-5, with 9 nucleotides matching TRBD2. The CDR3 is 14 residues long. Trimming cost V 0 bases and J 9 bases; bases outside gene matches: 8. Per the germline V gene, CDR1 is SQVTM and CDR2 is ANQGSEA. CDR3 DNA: TGCAGCGTTGAAGATCAAGGGACTAGCATGGCCCAGTACTTC. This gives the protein CSVEDQGTSMAQYF. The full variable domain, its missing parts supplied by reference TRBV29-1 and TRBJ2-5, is SAVISQKPSRDICQRGTSLTIQCQVDSQVTMMFWYRQQPGQSLTLIATANQGSEATYESGFVIDKFPISRPNLTFSTLTVSNMSPEDSSIYLCSVEDQGTSMAQYFGPGTRLLVL.

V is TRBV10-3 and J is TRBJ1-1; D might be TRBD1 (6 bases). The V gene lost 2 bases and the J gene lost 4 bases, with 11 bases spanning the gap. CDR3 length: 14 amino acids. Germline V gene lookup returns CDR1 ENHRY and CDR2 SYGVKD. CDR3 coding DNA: TGTGCCATCAGTGAGAGGACAGTAGTCACTGAAGCTTTCTTT. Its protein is CAISERTVVTEAFF.

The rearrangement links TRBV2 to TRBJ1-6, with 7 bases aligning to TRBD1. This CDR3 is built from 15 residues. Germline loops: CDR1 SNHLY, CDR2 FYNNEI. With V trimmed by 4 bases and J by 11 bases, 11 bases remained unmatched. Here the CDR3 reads CASSGGTAHQTPLHF. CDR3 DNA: TGTGCCAGCAGTGGCGGGACAGCTCACCAGACACCCCTCCACTTT.

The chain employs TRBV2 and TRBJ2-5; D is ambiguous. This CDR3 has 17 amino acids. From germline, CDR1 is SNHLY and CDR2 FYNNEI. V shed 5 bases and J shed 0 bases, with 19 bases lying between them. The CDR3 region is CASSRVTLTGHQETQYF. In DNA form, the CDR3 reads TGTGCCAGCAGTCGTGTTACTCTCACCGGGCACCAAGAGACCCAGTACTTC.

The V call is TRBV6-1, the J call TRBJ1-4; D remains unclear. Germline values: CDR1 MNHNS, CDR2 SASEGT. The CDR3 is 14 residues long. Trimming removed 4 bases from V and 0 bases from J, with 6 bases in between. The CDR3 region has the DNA TGTGCCAGCAGTGTGTCAGCAACTAATGAAAAACTGTTTTTT. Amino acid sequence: CASSVSATNEKLFF.

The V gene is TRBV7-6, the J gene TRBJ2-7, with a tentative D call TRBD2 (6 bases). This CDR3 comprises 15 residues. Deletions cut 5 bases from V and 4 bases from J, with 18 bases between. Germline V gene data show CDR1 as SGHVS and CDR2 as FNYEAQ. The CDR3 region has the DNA TGTGCCAGCAGCGATCAGCCGGGACTTTTTTACGAGCAGTACTTC. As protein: CASSDQPGLFYEQYF.